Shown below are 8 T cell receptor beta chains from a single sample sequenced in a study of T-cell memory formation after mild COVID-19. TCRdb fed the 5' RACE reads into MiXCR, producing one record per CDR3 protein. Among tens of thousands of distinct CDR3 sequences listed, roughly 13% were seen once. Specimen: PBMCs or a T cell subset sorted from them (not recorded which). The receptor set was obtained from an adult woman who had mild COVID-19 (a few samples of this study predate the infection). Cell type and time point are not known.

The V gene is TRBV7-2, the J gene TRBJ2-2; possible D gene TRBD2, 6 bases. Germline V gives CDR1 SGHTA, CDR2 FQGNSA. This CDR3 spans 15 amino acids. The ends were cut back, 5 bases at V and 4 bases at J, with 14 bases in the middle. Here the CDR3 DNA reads TGTGCCAGCAGCCTACGGGAGAGGGGCACCGGGGAGCTGTTTTTT. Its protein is CASSLRERGTGELFF.

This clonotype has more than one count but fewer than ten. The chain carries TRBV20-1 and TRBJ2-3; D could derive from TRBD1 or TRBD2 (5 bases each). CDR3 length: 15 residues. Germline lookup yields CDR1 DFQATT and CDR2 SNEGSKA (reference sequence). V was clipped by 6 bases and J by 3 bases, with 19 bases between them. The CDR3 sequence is CSAGTDGLGTDTQYF. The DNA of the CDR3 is TGCAGTGCCGGGACGGACGGACTCGGTACAGATACGCAGTATTTT.

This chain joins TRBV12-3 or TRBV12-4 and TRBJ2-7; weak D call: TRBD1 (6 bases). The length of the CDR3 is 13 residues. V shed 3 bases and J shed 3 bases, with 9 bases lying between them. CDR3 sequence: CASSLQGHYEQYF. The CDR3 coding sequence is TGTGCCAGCAGTTTGCAGGGGCACTACGAGCAGTACTTC.

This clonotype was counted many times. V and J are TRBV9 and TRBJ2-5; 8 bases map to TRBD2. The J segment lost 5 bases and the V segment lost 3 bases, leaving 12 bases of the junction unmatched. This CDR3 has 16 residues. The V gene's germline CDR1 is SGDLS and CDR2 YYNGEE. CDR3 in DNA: TGTGCCAGCAGCGATCCTGATAGCGGGAAATCGGAGACCCAGTACTTC. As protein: CASSDPDSGKSETQYF.

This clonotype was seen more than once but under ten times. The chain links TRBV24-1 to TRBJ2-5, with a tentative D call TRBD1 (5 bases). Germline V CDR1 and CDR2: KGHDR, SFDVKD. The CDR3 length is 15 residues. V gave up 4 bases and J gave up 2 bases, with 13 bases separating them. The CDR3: CATSDWGLGQETQYF. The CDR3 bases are TGTGCCACCAGTGACTGGGGCTTGGGGCAAGAGACCCAGTACTTC.

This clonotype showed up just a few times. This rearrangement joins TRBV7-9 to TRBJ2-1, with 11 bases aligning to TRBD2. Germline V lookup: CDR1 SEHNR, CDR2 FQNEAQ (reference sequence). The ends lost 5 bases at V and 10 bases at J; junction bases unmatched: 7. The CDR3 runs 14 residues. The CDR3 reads CASSVSGGAQEQFF. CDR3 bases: TGTGCCAGCAGCGTTAGCGGGGGGGCCCAAGAGCAGTTCTTC.

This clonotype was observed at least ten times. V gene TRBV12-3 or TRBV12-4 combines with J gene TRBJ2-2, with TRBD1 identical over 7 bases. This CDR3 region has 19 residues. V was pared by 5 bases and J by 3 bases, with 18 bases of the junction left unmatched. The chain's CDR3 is CASSRYGTDYPLDTGELFF. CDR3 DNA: TGTGCCAGCAGTAGGTACGGGACAGATTACCCCCTGGACACCGGGGAGCTGTTTTTT.

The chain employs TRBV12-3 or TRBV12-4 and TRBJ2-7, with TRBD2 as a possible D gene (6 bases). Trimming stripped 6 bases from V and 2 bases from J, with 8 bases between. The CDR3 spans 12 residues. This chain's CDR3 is CASSAGTYEQYF. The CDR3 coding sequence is TGTGCCAGCAGCGCGGGAACCTACGAGCAGTACTTC.